The 5 T cell receptor beta chains presented below share a single source sample, sequenced in a study of blood T cells in healthy people across ages. A sample-barcoded 5' primer and a J-beta primer mix were used in a second PCR of roughly 6 to 11 cycles. A single record per CDR3 protein comes from TCRdb applying MiXCR to the 5' RACE reads. The sample shows 650,000 to 1,000,000 distinct CDR3 sequences, about 42% of them seen only once. Specimen: blood. The receptors stem from a man older than 75 in good health.

This clonotype has a count of ten or more. The rearrangement joins TRBV7-2 to TRBJ1-1; D remains unclear. The germline gives CDR1 SGHTA, CDR2 FQGNSA. V was cut by 5 bases and J by 4 bases, with 17 bases left in between. The CDR3 contains 15 residues. Written as DNA, the CDR3 is TGTGCCAGCAGCCAGAAAAACCCCCCCTTCACTGAAGCTTTCTTT. It codes for CASSQKNPPFTEAFF.

This clonotype appeared a single time. The rearrangement links TRBV6-2 or TRBV6-3 to TRBJ2-7; D may correspond to TRBD1 or TRBD2 (5 bases each). V gave up 6 bases and J gave up 6 bases, with 18 bases separating them. This CDR3 has 14 amino acids. Germline assignment: CDR1 MNHEY and CDR2 SVGEGT. The CDR3 bases are TGTGCCAGCAGCCTAGCAGGTGGGGGATGCGAGCAGTACTTC. This encodes CASSLAGGGCEQYF.

The rearrangement links TRBV7-2 to TRBJ1-1; D gene ambiguous. Germline lookup yields CDR1 SGHTA and CDR2 FQGNSA. Between the trimmed V and J ends, which lost 5 bases and 0 bases, there was a span of 16 bases. This CDR3 region has 16 residues. CDR3 amino acids: CASSTETSLMNTEAFF. The CDR3 bases are TGTGCCAGCAGCACCGAGACAAGCCTCATGAACACTGAAGCTTTCTTT.

This sequence joins TRBV20-1 and TRBJ1-4; D gene unclear. CDR1 DFQATT and CDR2 SNEGSKA come from the germline V gene (reference sequence). V was cut by 5 bases and J by 2 bases, with 9 bases left in between. This CDR3 is 13 amino acids long. CDR3 bases: TGCAGTGCTCCCGGGAGGACTAATGAAAAACTGTTTTTT. This translates into CSAPGRTNEKLFF.

On this clonotype itself: An end of the junction does not agree with germline; a read error may underlie this. The genes are TRBV12-3 or TRBV12-4 and TRBJ2-3; 7 bases are a match to TRBD1. There are 15 residues in the CDR3. The CDR3 bases are TGTGCCAGCAGTTTTGGAAGAGTGGGGACAGATGCGCAGTATTTT. Translation gives CASSFGRVGTDAQYF.